A selection of T cell receptor beta chains follows, all from one sample in a study of early stage breast cancer tumors. Only in-frame clones appear in the TCRdb table, and some are missing; sequencing was by immunoSEQ multiplex PCR. The sample has about 41,000 clones, roughly 69% seen once; the top ten hold more than 5.5%. The sequenced sample consisted of blood. These receptor sequences come from a person aged 45 to 59 with breast cancer. Each CDR3 is given with its conserved first and last residue. A D gene is named only where the DNA matches it firmly. A row's size may be missing; if present it is once, few, many or a size class.

abundance	d_gene	v_gene	j_gene	CDR3nt	CDR3aa
.	.	TRBV6-6	TRBJ1-6	TGTGCCAGCAGTTACTTTACAGGGATTTGGAATTCACCCCTCCACTTT	CASSYFTGIWNSPLHF
.	TRBD2	TRBV5-4	TRBJ2-7	TGTGCCAGCAGCACCGAGAGTCTAGCGGGAGACGAGCAGTACTTC	CASSTESLAGDEQYF
.	TRBD2	TRBV5-1	TRBJ2-1	TGCGCCAGCAGCTATTCGACTAGCGGGAGTGCCTCCTACAATGAGCAGTTCTTC	CASSYSTSGSASYNEQFF
.	TRBD2	TRBV4-3	TRBJ2-5	TGCGCCAGCAGCAGGGGCGGGGGGGCCCGAGACCTGATAGAGACCCAGTACTTC	CASSRGGGARDLIETQYF
.	.	TRBV10-2	TRBJ2-2	TGCGCCAGCAGTGAAGCGCAGAACACCGGGGAGCTGTTTTTT	CASSEAQNTGELFF
.	.	TRBV6-6	TRBJ1-2	TGTGCCAGCAGTTCGGGCCCTAGGGAGGGCTACACCTTC	CASSSGPREGYTF
.	.	TRBV13	TRBJ2-3	TGTGCCAGCAGCTGGGGCCGCACAGATACGCAGTATTTT	CASSWGRTDTQYF
.	TRBD2	TRBV2	TRBJ2-5	TGTGCCAGCAGTGGTCGACTAGCGGGGGGGAAAGAGACCCAGTACTTC	CASSGRLAGGKETQYF
.	TRBD2	TRBV11-2	TRBJ2-3	TGTGCCAGTACGGGACGGGGGGGCCTAGCAGATACGCAGTATTTT	CASTGRGGLADTQYF
.	.	TRBV5-4	TRBJ2-1	TGTGCCAGCAGCTTAGGGGGGGCCTCGTACAATGAGCAGTTCTTC	CASSLGGASYNEQFF
few	TRBD1	TRBV10-3	TRBJ1-2	TGTGCCATCAGTAAGGACAGGGCGGATGGCTACACCTTC	CAISKDRADGYTF
once	.	TRBV11-2	TRBJ1-6	TGTGCCAGCAGCTTGCGGCAGGGACTTAATCGGTTTAATTCACCCCTCCACTTT	CASSLRQGLNRFNSPLHF
.	TRBD2	TRBV15	TRBJ2-5	TGTGCCACCAGCGGAGACCGACTAGCCACTGACCAAGAGACCCAGTACTTC	CATSGDRLATDQETQYF
.	TRBD1	TRBV4-2	TRBJ2-3	TGTGCCAGCAGCCAAGAAAGTCAGGGGGCGGGAAGTTATACGCAGTATTTT	CASSQESQGAGSYTQYF
few	TRBD1	TRBV5-6	TRBJ2-1	TGTGCCAGCACCATAACAGGGGATGAGCAGTTCTTC	CASTITGDEQFF
few	.	TRBV28	TRBJ1-5	TGTGCCAGCAGTGAAACAGGGAATCAGCCCCAGCATTTT	CASSETGNQPQHF
.	.	TRBV23-1	TRBJ2-7	TGCGCCAGCAGTCAACAGGGGCGCGTAGGTTACGAGCAGTACTTC	CASSQQGRVGYEQYF
.	TRBD2	TRBV7-2	TRBJ2-5	TGTGCCAGTAACCCCGGGGGGGGCGAGACCCAGTACTTC	CASNPGGGETQYF
.	.	TRBV5-4	TRBJ1-2	TGTGCCAGCAGCACTCAGGGGAGGGAGGGGTTTGGCTACACCTTC	CASSTQGREGFGYTF
once	TRBD1	TRBV28	TRBJ1-5	TGTGCCAGCAGTTCCGGACAGGGACGAACTTATAGCAATCAGCCCCAGCATTTT	CASSSGQGRTYSNQPQHF
.	TRBD1	TRBV6-5	TRBJ1-2	TGTGCCAGCAGCCGGGACAGGAACTATGGCTACACCTTC	CASSRDRNYGYTF
.	.	TRBV2	TRBJ2-7	TGTGCCAGCAGAAAAGACAGTATTTCCTACGAGCAGTACTTC	CASRKDSISYEQYF
.	.	TRBV5-1	TRBJ1-1	TGCGCCAGCAGCTTGCAGGGCTTCGATACGGCTTTCTTT	CASSLQGFDTAFF
.	TRBD2	TRBV2	TRBJ2-5	TGTGCCAGCAGAGCGGGACTAGCGTTAGAGACCCAGTACTTC	CASRAGLALETQYF
.	TRBD2	TRBV6-4	TRBJ2-3	TGTGCCAGCAGTGACTCAACTAGCGGGGGCACAGATACGCAGTATTTT	CASSDSTSGGTDTQYF
.	TRBD2	TRBV5-8	TRBJ2-3	TGTGCCAGCAGCTTGATGCGGGAGAGGGATACGCAGTATTTT	CASSLMRERDTQYF
.	TRBD2	TRBV11-3	TRBJ2-5	TGTGCCAGCAGCAAGCGGTGGAACGGGGGGGCTGAGACCCAGTACTTC	CASSKRWNGGAETQYF
.	TRBD2	TRBV5-1	TRBJ2-2	TGCGCCAGCAGCTCCGGACTAGCGGGATCCGGGGAGCTGTTTTTT	CASSSGLAGSGELFF
few	.	TRBV9	TRBJ2-7	TGTGCCAGCAGCGTAGAGGGACATTCCAACTCCTACGAGCAGTACTTC	CASSVEGHSNSYEQYF
few	TRBD2	TRBV6-5	TRBJ2-3	TGTGCCAGCAGTTACTCGACTAGCGGGAGGGATACGCAGTATTTT	CASSYSTSGRDTQYF
few	.	TRBV7-3	TRBJ2-2	TGTGCCAGCAGCTTAACTGAGAGCGGGGAGCTGTTTTTT	CASSLTESGELFF
.	.	TRBV5-6	TRBJ1-5	TGTGCCAGCAGCTTTACTGGCAATCAGCCCCAGCATTTT	CASSFTGNQPQHF
.	TRBD2	TRBV2	TRBJ2-1	TGTGCCAGCAGGACGGGTGGTAGCGGGAGGGGAGGGGCCTACAATGAGCAGTTCTTC	CASRTGGSGRGGAYNEQFF
few	.	TRBV19	TRBJ1-1	TGTGCCAGTAGGACTCAGGGGCTTGGCACTGAAGCTTTCTTT	CASRTQGLGTEAFF
.	.	TRBV30	TRBJ2-3	TGTGCCTGGAGTGTGGCTAGTTTGGGTACGCAGTATTTT	CAWSVASLGTQYF
.	TRBD1	TRBV5-4	TRBJ2-1	TGTGCCAGCAGCTTAGACGGACAGGGTTGGAATGAGCAGTTCTTC	CASSLDGQGWNEQFF
.	TRBD1	TRBV7-2	TRBJ2-7	TGTGCCAGCAGCTTAGCGGGGACAGCCCACGAGCAGTACTTC	CASSLAGTAHEQYF
.	.	TRBV6-1	TRBJ1-1	TGTGCCAGCAGCGAAAGACATAACATTGAAGCTTTCTTT	CASSERHNIEAFF
.	TRBD2	TRBV10-3	TRBJ2-3	TGTGCCATCAGTGAGCTAGCGGCGGACACAGATACGCAGTATTTT	CAISELAADTDTQYF
.	.	TRBV9	TRBJ2-1	TGTGCCAGCAGCCACAACAGGGACAATGAGCAGTTCTTC	CASSHNRDNEQFF
.	.	TRBV19	TRBJ1-2	TGTGCCAGTAGTTTCAGGGGTGGGGGCTATGGCTACACCTTC	CASSFRGGGYGYTF
.	.	TRBV15	TRBJ1-3	TGTGCCACCAGCAGAGATTCCAGAGGAAACACCATATATTTT	CATSRDSRGNTIYF